This TCR beta chain was captured by sequencing in a study of cytomegalovirus exposure and HLA in healthy donors. V lost 3 bases and J lost 0, with 12 bases in between. Per germline, CDR1 KGHSH and CDR2 LQKENI. This CDR3 comprises 15 residues. Assay: immunoSEQ multiplex PCR; the TCRdb copy retains only in-frame clones and omits some. The sample shows approximately 180,000 clones, around 88% of them seen only once. J is TRBJ2-7 and V is TRBV18; D possibly corresponds to TRBD2 (5 bases). Material for sequencing was PBMCs. The TCR originated in a woman aged 18-29 years in good health and CMV-seronegative. The CDR3 DNA is TGTGCCAGCTCACCGGCGGAGGTCCGCTCCTACGAGCAGTACTTC. Translated: CASSPAEVRSYEQYF.